The 9 T cell receptor beta chains given below trace back to one sample, sequenced in a study of blood T cell repertoires in COVID-19. Assay: immunoSEQ multiplex PCR; the TCRdb copy retains only in-frame clones and omits some. The table records roughly 140,000 clones, 80% to 90% of them present only once. Input material: peripheral blood. These receptors came from a woman aged 50 to 60 in a cohort sampled during active or convalescent COVID-19.

This clone was counted at least ten times. The chain carries TRBV6-2 or TRBV6-3 and TRBJ2-5, with TRBD2 identical over 13 bases. The V gene end was trimmed by 2 bases and the J gene end by 4 bases; junction bases not matched to a gene: 1. CDR1 and CDR2 from the germline V gene are MNHEY and SVGEGT. CDR3 length equals 15 residues. The CDR3 protein is CASSYTSGGAETQYF. In DNA form, the CDR3 reads TGTGCCAGCAGTTACACTAGCGGGGGGGCAGAGACCCAGTACTTC.

CDR3 coding DNA: TGTGCCAGTAGTATCAGGCCTGCAACTAATGAAAAACTGTTTTTT. The encoded protein is CASSIRPATNEKLFF. V and J are TRBV19 and TRBJ1-4; D is unclear. Trimming cost V 3 bases and J 0 bases, with 8 bases left between them. The CDR3 totals 15 residues. CDR1 LNHDA and CDR2 SQIVND come from the germline V gene (reference sequence).

V usage is TRBV18 and J usage is TRBJ2-2; 8 bases line up with TRBD1. Germline V gene sequence: CDR1 KGHSH, CDR2 LQKENI. The V gene end was trimmed by 3 bases and the J gene end by 7 bases; junction bases not matched to a gene: 7. This CDR3 comprises 15 residues. CDR3 sequence reads: CASSPRTGHGGELFF. CDR3 sequence (DNA): TGTGCCAGCTCACCTCGGACAGGGCACGGCGGGGAGCTGTTTTTT. The entire variable domain, with the rest obtained from reference TRBV18 and TRBJ2-2, is as follows: NAGVMQNPRHLVRRRGQEARLRCSPMKGHSHVYWYRQLPEEGLKFMVYLQKENIIDESGMPKERFSAEFPKEGPSILRIQQVVRGDSAAYFCASSPRTGHGGELFFGEGSRLTVL.

The rearrangement uses TRBV11-3 and TRBJ2-5, with TRBD1 identical over 7 bases. The CDR3 runs to 13 residues. CDR1 and CDR2 (germline): SGHNT, YENEEA. V lost 2 bases to trimming and J lost 7 bases; unmatched junction nucleotides: 4. Here the CDR3 DNA reads TGTGCCAGCAGCTTACAGGGGGAAGGGACCCAGTACTTC. Translation gives CASSLQGEGTQYF.

The chain recombines TRBV6-2 or TRBV6-3 with TRBJ1-5; tentative D call: TRBD1 (5 bases). V dropped 6 bases and J dropped 0 bases, with 15 bases sitting between them. CDR1 and CDR2 (germline): MNHEY, SVGEGT. The CDR3 runs to 16 residues. CDR3 sequence (DNA): TGTGCCAGCAGCCCCACCGACAGCCTTAGCAATCAGCCCCAGCATTTT. Translating it yields CASSPTDSLSNQPQHF.

The V call is TRBV21-1, the J call TRBJ2-7; the table's D call of TRBD2 was not tested on the DNA. TRBV21-1 is deemed a pseudogene. The length of the CDR3 is 15 residues. The CDR3 sequence is CASLGGAPRPYEQYF. DNA for the CDR3: TGTGCCAGCCTCGGAGGGGCTCCCCGCCCCTACGAGCAGTACTTC.

This chain connects TRBV3-1 (or the pseudogene TRBV3-2) to TRBJ2-5; D not resolved. The V gene lost 10 bases and the J gene lost 4 bases, with 13 bases spanning the gap. Looked up from germline, CDR1 is LGHDT and CDR2 is YNNKEL (reference sequence). CDR3 length: 12 residues. CDR3 DNA: TGTGCCATTTCAAGCGTAGGAGAGACCCAGTACTTC. Translated: CAISSVGETQYF.

The sample holds one count of this clone. The chain combines TRBV12-3 or TRBV12-4 with TRBJ1-2; D perhaps matches TRBD1 (6 bases). The CDR3 is 13 amino acids. V was clipped by 4 bases and J by 7 bases, with 13 bases between them. CDR3 sequence: CASSSGGRSGYTF. The CDR3 DNA follows: TGTGCCAGCAGTTCGGGGGGGCGATCTGGCTACACCTTC.

The chain has TRBV3-1 (or the pseudogene TRBV3-2) and TRBJ2-4; no reliable D call. CDR3 size: 12 residues. CDR1 and CDR2 from the germline V gene are LGHDT and YNNKEL (reference sequence). V was pared by 1 base and J by 9 bases, with 7 bases between. The CDR3 DNA reads TGTGCCAGCAGCCAAGGCGGCGGCATTCAGTACTTC. Its translation is CASSQGGGIQYF.